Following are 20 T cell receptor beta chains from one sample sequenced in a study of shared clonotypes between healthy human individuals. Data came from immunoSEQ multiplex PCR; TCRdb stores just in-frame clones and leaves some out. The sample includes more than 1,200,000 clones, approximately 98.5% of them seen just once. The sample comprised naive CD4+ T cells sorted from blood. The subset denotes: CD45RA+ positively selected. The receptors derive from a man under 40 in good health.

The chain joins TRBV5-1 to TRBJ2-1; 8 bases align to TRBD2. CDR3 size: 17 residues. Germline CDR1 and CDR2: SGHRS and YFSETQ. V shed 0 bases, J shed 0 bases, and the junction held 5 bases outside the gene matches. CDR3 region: CASSLERGTASYNEQFF. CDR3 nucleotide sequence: TGCGCCAGCAGCTTGGAGCGGGGGACGGCCTCCTACAATGAGCAGTTCTTC.

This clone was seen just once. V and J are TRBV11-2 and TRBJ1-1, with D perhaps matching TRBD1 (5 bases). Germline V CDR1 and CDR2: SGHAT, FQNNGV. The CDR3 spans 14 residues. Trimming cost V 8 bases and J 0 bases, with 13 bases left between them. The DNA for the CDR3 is TGTGCCAGCGTGGCGACAGTCATGAACACTGAAGCTTTCTTT. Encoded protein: CASVATVMNTEAFF. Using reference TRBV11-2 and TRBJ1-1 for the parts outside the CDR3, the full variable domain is EAGVAQSPRYKIIEKRQSVAFWCNPISGHATLYWYQQILGQGPKLLIQFQNNGVVDDSQLPKDRFSAERLKGVDSTLKIQPAKLEDSAVYLCASVATVMNTEAFFGQGTRLTVV.

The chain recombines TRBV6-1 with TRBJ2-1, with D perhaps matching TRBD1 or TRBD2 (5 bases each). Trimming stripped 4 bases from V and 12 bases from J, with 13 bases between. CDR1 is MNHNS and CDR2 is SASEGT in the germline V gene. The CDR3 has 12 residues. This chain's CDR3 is CASSASGTLQFF. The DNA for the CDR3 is TGTGCCAGCAGTGCTTCCGGGACGCTGCAGTTCTTC.

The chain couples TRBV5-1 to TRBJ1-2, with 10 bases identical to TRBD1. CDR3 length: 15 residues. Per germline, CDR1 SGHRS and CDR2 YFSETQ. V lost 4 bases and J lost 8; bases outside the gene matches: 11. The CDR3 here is CASSAWDRGIGGYTF. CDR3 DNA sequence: TGCGCCAGCAGCGCATGGGACAGGGGAATAGGGGGCTACACCTTC. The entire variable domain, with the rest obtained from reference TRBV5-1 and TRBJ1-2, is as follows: KAGVTQTPRYLIKTRGQQVTLSCSPISGHRSVSWYQQTPGQGLQFLFEYFSETQRNKGNFPGRFSGRQFSNSRSEMNVSTLELGDSALYLCASSAWDRGIGGYTFGSGTRLTVV.

Here the CDR3 reads CASSVDSGHQETQYF. CDR3 sequence (DNA): TGTGCCAGCAGCGTAGATAGTGGACATCAAGAGACCCAGTACTTC. The chain links TRBV9 to TRBJ2-5, with D possibly matching TRBD1 (5 bases). Germline-derived CDR1 and CDR2 are SGDLS and YYNGEE. V was cut by 0 bases and J by 2 bases, with 11 bases left in between. This CDR3 is 15 amino acids long.

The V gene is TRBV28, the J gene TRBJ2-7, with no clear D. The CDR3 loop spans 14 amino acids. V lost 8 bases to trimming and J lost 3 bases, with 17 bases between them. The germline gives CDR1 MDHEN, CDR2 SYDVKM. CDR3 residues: CASLSGQNYYEQYF. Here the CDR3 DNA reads TGTGCCAGCCTTAGTGGGCAGAATTACTACGAGCAGTACTTC.

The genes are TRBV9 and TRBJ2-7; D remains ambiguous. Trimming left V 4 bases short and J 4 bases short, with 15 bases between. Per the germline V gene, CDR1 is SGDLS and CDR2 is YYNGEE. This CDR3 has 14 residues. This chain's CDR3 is CASSPRHSDYEQYF. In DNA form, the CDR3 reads TGTGCCAGCAGCCCCCGCCATTCGGATTACGAGCAGTACTTC.

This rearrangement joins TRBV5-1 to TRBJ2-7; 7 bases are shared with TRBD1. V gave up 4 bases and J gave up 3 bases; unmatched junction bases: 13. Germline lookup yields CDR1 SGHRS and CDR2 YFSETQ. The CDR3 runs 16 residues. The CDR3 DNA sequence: TGCGCCAGCAGCCTTTCCCGACAGGGACCGCTCTACGAGCAGTACTTC. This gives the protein CASSLSRQGPLYEQYF.

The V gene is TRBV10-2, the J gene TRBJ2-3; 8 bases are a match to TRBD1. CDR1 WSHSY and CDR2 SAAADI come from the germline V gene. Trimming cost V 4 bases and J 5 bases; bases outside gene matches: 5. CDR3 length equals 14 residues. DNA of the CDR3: TGCGCCAGCAGTGTGCGGACAGGGTTAGATACGCAGTATTTT. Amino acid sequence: CASSVRTGLDTQYF.

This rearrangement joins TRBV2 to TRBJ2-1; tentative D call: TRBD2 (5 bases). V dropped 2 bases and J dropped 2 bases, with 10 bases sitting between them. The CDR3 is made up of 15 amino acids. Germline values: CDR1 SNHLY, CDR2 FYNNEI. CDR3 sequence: CASSELVSAYNEQFF. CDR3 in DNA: TGTGCCAGCAGTGAACTCGTTAGCGCCTACAATGAGCAGTTCTTC.

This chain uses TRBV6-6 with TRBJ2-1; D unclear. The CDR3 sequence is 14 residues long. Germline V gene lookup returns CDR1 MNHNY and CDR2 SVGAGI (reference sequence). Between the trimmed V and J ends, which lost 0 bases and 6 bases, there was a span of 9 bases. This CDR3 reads CASSYSAKANEQFF. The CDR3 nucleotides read TGTGCCAGCAGTTACTCGGCAAAGGCCAATGAGCAGTTCTTC.

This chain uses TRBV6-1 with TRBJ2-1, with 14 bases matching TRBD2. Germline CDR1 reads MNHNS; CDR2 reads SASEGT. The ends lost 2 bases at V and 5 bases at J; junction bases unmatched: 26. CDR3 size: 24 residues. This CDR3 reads CASSEPGQGGPGLAGALRDNEQFF. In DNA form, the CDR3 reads TGTGCCAGCAGTGAACCCGGACAGGGTGGACCGGGACTAGCGGGAGCGCTAAGGGACAATGAGCAGTTCTTC.

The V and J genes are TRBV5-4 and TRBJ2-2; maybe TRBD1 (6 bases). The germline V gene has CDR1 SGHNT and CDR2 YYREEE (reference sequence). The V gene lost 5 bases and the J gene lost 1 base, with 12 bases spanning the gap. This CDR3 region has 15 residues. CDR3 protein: CASRPGHLNTGELFF. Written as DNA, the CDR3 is TGTGCCAGCAGGCCGGGACACCTGAACACCGGGGAGCTGTTTTTT. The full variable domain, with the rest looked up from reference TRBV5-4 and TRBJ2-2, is ETGVTQSPTHLIKTRGQQVTLRCSSQSGHNTVSWYQQALGQGPQFIFQYYREEENGRGNFPPRFSGLQFPNYSSELNVNALELDDSALYLCASRPGHLNTGELFFGEGSRLTVL.

CDR3 sequence (DNA): TGTGCCAGCAGTCCCACCTCAGGAACGGCGGAGTTCTTC. Its translation is CASSPTSGTAEFF. The chain links TRBV27 to TRBJ2-1, with no clear D. CDR1 and CDR2 from the germline V gene are MNHEY and SMNVEV (reference sequence). Trimming took 5 bases from V and 14 from J, leaving 19 bases between them. This CDR3 is built from 13 residues.

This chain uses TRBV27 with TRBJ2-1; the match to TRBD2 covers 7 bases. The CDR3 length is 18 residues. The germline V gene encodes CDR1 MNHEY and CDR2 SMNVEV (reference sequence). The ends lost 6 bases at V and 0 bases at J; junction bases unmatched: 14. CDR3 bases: TGTGCCAGCAGGCCGGGACTACCCTCGTTGGGCTCCTACAATGAGCAGTTCTTC. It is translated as CASRPGLPSLGSYNEQFF.

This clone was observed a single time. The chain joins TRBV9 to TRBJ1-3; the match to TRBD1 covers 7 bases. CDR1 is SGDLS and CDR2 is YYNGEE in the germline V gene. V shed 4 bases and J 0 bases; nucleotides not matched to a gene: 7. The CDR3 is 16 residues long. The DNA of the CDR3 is TGTGCCAGCAGCCCGGGGACAGTCAGCTCTGGAAACACCATATATTTT. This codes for CASSPGTVSSGNTIYF.

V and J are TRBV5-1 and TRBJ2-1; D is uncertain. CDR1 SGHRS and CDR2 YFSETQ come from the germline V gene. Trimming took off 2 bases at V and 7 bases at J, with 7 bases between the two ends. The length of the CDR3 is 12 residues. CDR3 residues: CASSFHGNEQFF. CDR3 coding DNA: TGCGCCAGCAGCTTTCACGGGAATGAGCAGTTCTTC.

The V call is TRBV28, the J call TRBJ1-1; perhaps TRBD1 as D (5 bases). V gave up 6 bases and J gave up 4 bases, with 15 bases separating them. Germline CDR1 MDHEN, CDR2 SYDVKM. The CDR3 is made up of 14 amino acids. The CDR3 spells CASSLTGPGTEAFF. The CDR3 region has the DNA TGTGCCAGCAGCCTCACGGGGCCGGGCACTGAAGCTTTCTTT.

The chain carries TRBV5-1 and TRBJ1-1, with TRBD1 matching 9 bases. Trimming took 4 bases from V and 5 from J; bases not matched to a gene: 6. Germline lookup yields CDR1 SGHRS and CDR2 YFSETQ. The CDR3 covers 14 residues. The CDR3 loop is CASSPQGARTEAFF. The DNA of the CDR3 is TGCGCCAGCAGCCCACAGGGGGCGCGGACTGAAGCTTTCTTT.

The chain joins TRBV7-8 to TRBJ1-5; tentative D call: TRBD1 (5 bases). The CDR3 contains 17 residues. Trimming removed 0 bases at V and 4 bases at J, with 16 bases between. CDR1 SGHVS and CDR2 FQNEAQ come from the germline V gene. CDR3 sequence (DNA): TGTGCCAGCAGCTTAGCGGGGCCCCGGAGAGTTAATCAGCCCCAGCATTTT. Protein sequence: CASSLAGPRRVNQPQHF.